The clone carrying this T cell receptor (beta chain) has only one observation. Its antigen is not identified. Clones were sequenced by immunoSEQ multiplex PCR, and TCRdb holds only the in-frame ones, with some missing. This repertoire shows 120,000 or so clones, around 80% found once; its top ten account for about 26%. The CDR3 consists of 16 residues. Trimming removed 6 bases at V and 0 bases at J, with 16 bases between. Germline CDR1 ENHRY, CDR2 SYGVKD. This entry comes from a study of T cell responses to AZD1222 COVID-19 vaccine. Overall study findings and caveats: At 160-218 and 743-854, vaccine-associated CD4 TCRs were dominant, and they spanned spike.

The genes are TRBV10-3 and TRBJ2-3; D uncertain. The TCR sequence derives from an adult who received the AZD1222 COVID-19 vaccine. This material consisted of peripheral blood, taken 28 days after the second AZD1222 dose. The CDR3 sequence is CAIRGFSPESTDTQYF. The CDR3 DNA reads TGTGCCATCAGGGGTTTCAGCCCCGAAAGCACAGATACGCAGTATTTT.